These T cell receptor beta chains were read from a single sample in a study of blood T cell repertoires in COVID-19. TCRdb's copy holds only in-frame clones and misses some; the assay was immunoSEQ multiplex PCR. The sample shows some 210,000 clones, around 80% of them seen only once. Sequenced material: peripheral blood. The receptors originated from a man in his forties or fifties with active or convalescent COVID-19. The CDR3 runs from the conserved cysteine through the conserved F or W. Each record gives: CDR3 protein, CDR3 DNA, J gene, clone size, D gene, V gene. A D gene is named only where the DNA matches it firmly. Clone size is given for some rows only: seen once, a few or many times, or a class if the clone is expanded.

CASSLQPSSYNEQFF | TGTGCCAGCAGTCTCCAACCTAGCTCCTACAATGAGCAGTTCTTC | TRBJ2-1 | NA | NA | TRBV7-2
CASSLQTGSFSYEQYF | TGTGCCAGCAGCCTCCAGACAGGGTCCTTCTCCTACGAGCAGTACTTC | TRBJ2-7 | NA | TRBD1 | TRBV4-2
CASSLSGGMNTEAFF | TGTGCCAGCAGCTTGAGTGGGGGGATGAACACTGAAGCTTTCTTT | TRBJ1-1 | NA | NA | TRBV5-8
CASSQRVSGSSKGEQYF | TGTGCCAGCAGCCAAAGGGTTTCGGGGAGCTCAAAGGGAGAGCAGTATTTT | TRBJ2-3 | NA | NA | TRBV7-9
CASSLGQPYQPQHF | TGTGCCAGCAGTTTGGGACAACCTTATCAGCCCCAGCATTTT | TRBJ1-5 | NA | NA | TRBV28
CASSFRRGSGSGTDTQYF | TGTGCCAGCAGCTTCCGTAGAGGGAGCGGGTCTGGTACAGATACGCAGTATTTT | TRBJ2-3 | once | NA | TRBV7-2
CASSRTGETQYF | TGTGCCAGCAGCAGAACCGGGGAGACCCAGTACTTC | TRBJ2-5 | once | NA | TRBV7-2
CASSPGRGGRAFEQFF | TGTGCCAGCAGCCCGGGTCGGGGCGGGAGGGCCTTTGAGCAGTTCTTC | TRBJ2-1 | NA | TRBD2 | TRBV5-4
CASSELTRGEQYF | TGTGCCAGCAGTGAATTGACTAGAGGTGAGCAGTACTTC | TRBJ2-7 | NA | NA | TRBV6-1
CASSQDRWAGAGYTF | TGCGCCAGCAGCCAAGATCGGTGGGCAGGGGCTGGCTACACCTTC | TRBJ1-2 | NA | NA | TRBV4-3